This paragraph reports one TCR beta chain. No antigen is known for it. Clones were sequenced by immunoSEQ multiplex PCR, and TCRdb holds only the in-frame ones, with some missing. The sample has about 74,000 clones, approximately 94% seen once. The validation cohort, a group of 90 to 150 subjects, included the donors and was separate from the approximately 700-subject first cohort. V shed 7 bases, J shed 7 bases, and the junction held 6 bases outside the gene matches. There are 11 residues in the CDR3. Germline values: CDR1 SQVTM, CDR2 ANQGSEA. This record comes from a study of cytomegalovirus exposure and HLA in healthy donors. Study-level points and caveats: Confirmation was obtained in vitro that a few CMV-associated chains are specific for CMV antigens. There were approximately 150 TCR beta chains listed as cytomegalovirus-associated.

The chain uses TRBV29-1 and TRBJ2-7, with 8 nucleotides matching TRBD1. Sequencing was done on a sample of PBMCs. This clonotype was sampled from a young woman in good health and CMV-seropositive. CDR3 residues: CSAMTGAEQYF. In DNA, the CDR3 is TGCAGCGCAATGACAGGGGCTGAGCAGTACTTC.